These 23 T cell receptor beta chains share one sample of origin, sequenced in a study of OX40 agonist ivuxolimab in advanced cancers. The table came from immunoSEQ multiplex PCR; TCRdb's copy has only in-frame clones and leaves some out. The sample records about 75,000 clones, more than 75% being singletons. The specimen comprised CD4+ or CD8+ T cells sorted from blood, sampled in a trial of the OX40 agonist ivuxolimab. Every receptor here comes from an adult with an advanced solid tumor such as melanoma, head and neck, liver or kidney cancer.

This clone was seen a few times. V and J are TRBV7-6 and TRBJ2-5; D not resolved. The CDR3 has 12 residues. Germline V gene lookup returns CDR1 SGHVS and CDR2 FNYEAQ. V lost 5 bases and J 4 bases, leaving 8 bases between the germline ends. CDR3 nucleotides: TGTGCCAGCAGCCCCTTTCGAGAGACCCAGTACTTC. Translating gives CASSPFRETQYF.

V and J are TRBV5-6 and TRBJ1-5; unclear D gene. Germline assignment: CDR1 SGHDT and CDR2 YYEEEE. The CDR3 contains 14 residues. The V end was cut by 1 base, the J end by 3 bases, with 8 bases between. The CDR3 region is CASSLFQINQPQHF. CDR3 bases: TGTGCCAGCAGCTTGTTTCAGATCAATCAGCCCCAGCATTTT.

This sequence joins TRBV7-2 and TRBJ2-2, with D maybe TRBD2 (7 bases). This CDR3 has 15 residues. Trimming took 5 bases from V and 4 from J, leaving 14 bases between them. Germline CDR1 reads SGHTA; CDR2 reads FQGNSA. CDR3 amino acids: CASSARGAGTGELFF. The CDR3 DNA is TGTGCCAGCAGCGCCCGGGGGGCGGGCACCGGGGAGCTGTTTTTT.

The gene calls are TRBV5-5 and TRBJ2-1; D might be TRBD2 (5 bases). CDR3 length: 15 amino acids. Germline assignment: CDR1 SGHKS and CDR2 YYEKEE (reference sequence). Trimming stripped 2 bases from V and 7 bases from J, with 16 bases between. The chain's CDR3 is CASSFASFILNEQFF. CDR3 in DNA: TGTGCCAGCAGCTTCGCTAGCTTTATCCTGAATGAGCAGTTCTTC.

This clone was counted between two and nine times. The CDR3 is CASSQDQYGVNSPLHF. In nucleotides, the CDR3 is TGTGCCAGCAGCCAAGATCAATACGGGGTTAATTCACCCCTCCACTTT. This chain links TRBV4-2 with TRBJ1-6; no definite D call. The CDR3 runs to 16 residues. With 0 bases removed from V and 6 bases from J, the gap between germline ends came to 12 bases. Germline-derived CDR1 and CDR2 are LGHNA and YNFKEQ.

This clone has only a few counts. This chain connects TRBV19 to TRBJ1-5, with 7 bases that match TRBD1. CDR1 LNHDA and CDR2 SQIVND come from the germline V gene (reference sequence). This CDR3 spans 16 amino acids. Trimming took 4 bases from V and 3 from J; bases not matched to a gene: 9. This CDR3 is CASSNPGTAPNQPQHF. CDR3 DNA sequence: TGTGCCAGTAGTAACCCGGGGACAGCTCCCAATCAGCCCCAGCATTTT.

This rearrangement joins TRBV6-5 to TRBJ2-7; D is perhaps TRBD2 (5 bases). The CDR3 runs 13 residues. CDR1 and CDR2 from the germline V gene are MNHEY and SVGAGI. V was trimmed by 6 bases and J by 6 bases, leaving 15 bases between them. The CDR3 region has the DNA TGTGCCAGCAGGGCCGTTAATCGGGGCGAGCAGTACTTC. It encodes CASRAVNRGEQYF.

The rearrangement uses TRBV7-2 and TRBJ2-3; the D call may be TRBD1 or TRBD2 (5 bases each). This CDR3 comprises 14 residues. Trimming cost V 2 bases and J 2 bases, with 8 bases left between them. Germline V gene lookup returns CDR1 SGHTA and CDR2 FQGNSA. As DNA, the CDR3 is TGTGCCAGCAGCTTACGGGGCCCCACAGATACGCAGTATTTT. This encodes CASSLRGPTDTQYF.

This clone was recorded once. V and J are TRBV7-2 and TRBJ1-2, with 9 bases aligning to TRBD1. The germline gives CDR1 SGHTA, CDR2 FQGNSA. The CDR3 sequence is 15 residues long. With V trimmed by 3 bases and J by 7 bases, 9 bases remained unmatched. CDR3 coding DNA: TGTGCCAGCAGCTTCCGGGACAGGGCTCTCTCTGGCTACACCTTC. The encoded protein is CASSFRDRALSGYTF.

The chain recombines TRBV28 with TRBJ2-3; TRBD2 matches at 13 bases. This CDR3 contains 15 residues. From germline, CDR1 is MDHEN and CDR2 SYDVKM. J gave up 2 bases and V 5 bases, and 1 base lay outside the gene matches. The CDR3 sequence: CASSGLAGDTDTQYF. CDR3 in DNA: TGTGCCAGCAGTGGACTAGCGGGGGACACAGATACGCAGTATTTT.

The table lists this clone with a count of one. CDR3 in amino acids: CASSELINMGEKLFF. In DNA form, the CDR3 reads TGTGCCAGCAGTGAACTTATTAATATGGGAGAAAAACTGTTTTTT. J is TRBJ1-4 and V is TRBV6-1; D gene uncertain. Germline loops: CDR1 MNHNS, CDR2 SASEGT. This CDR3 is built from 15 residues. V lost 2 bases and J 8 bases, leaving 15 bases between the germline ends.

This chain uses TRBV19 with TRBJ2-1, with 13 positions matching TRBD2. Germline V gene data show CDR1 as LNHDA and CDR2 as SQIVND (reference sequence). The CDR3 totals 15 residues. J lost 9 bases, V lost 3 bases, and 5 bases had no gene match. The DNA for the CDR3 is TGTGCCAGTAGTATTAGACTAGCGGGAGGAGGTGAGCAGTTCTTC. This codes for CASSIRLAGGGEQFF.

This clone occurred a few times. This chain links TRBV2 with TRBJ1-2, with D possibly being TRBD1 (5 bases). Trimming took off 6 bases at V and 8 bases at J, with 16 bases between the two ends. Germline V lookup: CDR1 SNHLY, CDR2 FYNNEI. CDR3 size: 13 residues. The DNA for the CDR3 is TGTGCCAGCAGAGGCCCGGGGGGTCGAGGCTACACCTTC. Residues: CASRGPGGRGYTF.

This clone was counted once. This chain links TRBV28 with TRBJ2-2; D is tentatively TRBD1 or TRBD2 (5 bases each). The CDR3 is made up of 15 amino acids. The germline V and J ends were trimmed by 6 bases and 4 bases, with 15 bases remaining between them. Germline CDR1 reads MDHEN; CDR2 reads SYDVKM. CDR3 sequence reads: CASSLPGPLTGELFF. The CDR3 bases are TGTGCCAGCAGCCTACCGGGACCACTCACCGGGGAGCTGTTTTTT.

This clone was seen once. V usage is TRBV7-3 and J usage is TRBJ1-1; 9 bases align to TRBD1. Germline CDR1 is SGHTA and CDR2 is FQGTGA. Unmatched junction bases numbered 0, after V lost 0 bases and J lost 4 bases. This CDR3 has 14 amino acids. CDR3 region: CASSLTGQGTEAFF. DNA of the CDR3: TGTGCCAGCAGCTTAACGGGACAGGGCACTGAAGCTTTCTTT.

V usage is TRBV6-5 and J usage is TRBJ1-5; D unclear. The CDR3 contains 14 residues. Germline loops: CDR1 MNHEY, CDR2 SVGAGI. Deletions cut 6 bases from V and 6 bases from J, with 15 bases between. The CDR3, as DNA: TGTGCCAGCAGGTGGTCAGCCCGCGGTCAGCCCCAGCATTTT. It is translated as CASRWSARGQPQHF.

This clone was seen a few times. The chain links TRBV10-3 to TRBJ2-1, with 8 bases aligning to TRBD1. CDR1 and CDR2 from the germline V gene are ENHRY and SYGVKD. The junction had 4 bases not matched to a gene; V was cut back by 6 bases and J by 9 bases. CDR3 length: 12 amino acids. In DNA form, the CDR3 reads TGTGCCATCAGCGGACAGGGACTTGAGCAGTTCTTC. It specifies CAISGQGLEQFF.

The chain carries TRBV14 and TRBJ2-1, with 7 bases fitting TRBD1. This CDR3 spans 17 amino acids. Trimming took 1 base from V and 4 from J; bases not matched to a gene: 10. Germline loops: CDR1 SGHDN, CDR2 FVKESK. The CDR3 sequence is CASSQGGTGTVYNEQFF. The CDR3, as DNA: TGTGCCAGCAGCCAAGGGGGAACCGGGACAGTTTACAATGAGCAGTTCTTC.

The chain has TRBV13 and TRBJ2-7; 10 bases are a match to TRBD2. This CDR3 comprises 16 residues. CDR1 and CDR2 (germline): PRHDT, FYEKMQ (reference sequence). V trimming: 5 bases; J trimming: 3 bases; junction bases outside the gene matches: 10. The CDR3 region is CASSKGPSGGLYEQYF. The CDR3 nucleotides read TGTGCCAGCAGCAAGGGGCCTAGCGGGGGACTCTACGAGCAGTACTTC. The variable domain in full, with the rest retrieved from reference TRBV13 and TRBJ2-7, is AAGVIQSPRHLIKEKRETATLKCYPIPRHDTVYWYQQGPGQDPQFLISFYEKMQSDKGSIPDRFSAQQFSDYHSELNMSSLELGDSALYFCASSKGPSGGLYEQYFGPGTRLTVT.

The CDR3 bases are TGCGCCAGCAGCCAGGAAAGGGTTCAGGTAGCCAAAAACATTCAGTACTTC. Amino acids: CASSQERVQVAKNIQYF. The rearrangement joins TRBV4-1 to TRBJ2-4, with no clear D. CDR1 is MGHRA, CDR2 YSYEKL, per germline. There are 17 residues in the CDR3. Trimming cost V 3 bases and J 0 bases, with 15 bases left between them.

This clone was found a few times. The chain links TRBV4-1 to TRBJ1-5; D remains ambiguous. This CDR3 is built from 17 residues. V was pared by 4 bases and J by 6 bases, with 22 bases between. Germline V gives CDR1 MGHRA, CDR2 YSYEKL. Here the CDR3 reads CASSLYETSVGSQPQHF. CDR3 nucleotide sequence: TGCGCCAGCAGCCTATACGAAACCAGCGTGGGGAGTCAGCCCCAGCATTTT.

The chain links TRBV19 to TRBJ1-5, with D perhaps TRBD1 (6 bases). Germline CDR1 and CDR2: LNHDA and SQIVND (reference sequence). The CDR3 totals 15 residues. Trimming took off 3 bases at V and 1 base at J, with 10 bases between the two ends. CDR3 bases: TGTGCCAGTAGTATCATGGACAGAAGCAATCAGCCCCAGCATTTT. Amino acids: CASSIMDRSNQPQHF.

The J gene is TRBJ2-1, the V gene TRBV2; 12 nucleotides match TRBD2. Germline lookup yields CDR1 SNHLY and CDR2 FYNNEI. After removal of 6 bases from V and 5 bases from J, the junction contained 5 bases not matched to a gene. CDR3 size: 15 residues. The CDR3 nucleotides are TGTGCCAGCAGGGAACTAGCGGGGGGTGACAATGAGCAGTTCTTC. Translated, it gives CASRELAGGDNEQFF.